One T cell receptor (beta chain) is described in this entry. Its antigen is as yet unknown. The CDR3 covers 14 residues. Trimming took 5 bases from V and 2 from J, leaving 10 bases between them. The germline V gene encodes CDR1 SGHTA and CDR2 FQGNSA. Healthy donors of bone marrow made up the group. These data come from a study of cytomegalovirus exposure and HLA in healthy donors. Study outcomes and limitations: According to the study, 160 or so TCR beta chains were cytomegalovirus-associated. A few chains tied to CMV proved CMV antigen-specific in vitro.

PCR primers comprised 60 Vbeta and 13 Jbeta primers. In the study's own analysis: In a later analysis, the count reached some 83 million unique TCR beta chains, with about 10 million shared. Sequencing was performed with immunoSEQ multiplex PCR; in TCRdb, only in-frame clones are kept and a portion is missing. V and J calls plus clone size are reproduced from that table; the DNA served to infer D and trimming. Of 170,000 or so clones listed, less than 85% were seen once; the top ten hold 4.8%. The sequencing sample was made of PBMCs. The chain joins TRBV7-2 to TRBJ2-1; the D is unclear. The source of this sequence is a man aged 18 to 35 in good health and CMV-seronegative. CDR3 protein: CASSLEPPYNEQFF. CDR3 sequence (DNA): TGTGCCAGCAGCCTGGAGCCCCCCTACAATGAGCAGTTCTTC.